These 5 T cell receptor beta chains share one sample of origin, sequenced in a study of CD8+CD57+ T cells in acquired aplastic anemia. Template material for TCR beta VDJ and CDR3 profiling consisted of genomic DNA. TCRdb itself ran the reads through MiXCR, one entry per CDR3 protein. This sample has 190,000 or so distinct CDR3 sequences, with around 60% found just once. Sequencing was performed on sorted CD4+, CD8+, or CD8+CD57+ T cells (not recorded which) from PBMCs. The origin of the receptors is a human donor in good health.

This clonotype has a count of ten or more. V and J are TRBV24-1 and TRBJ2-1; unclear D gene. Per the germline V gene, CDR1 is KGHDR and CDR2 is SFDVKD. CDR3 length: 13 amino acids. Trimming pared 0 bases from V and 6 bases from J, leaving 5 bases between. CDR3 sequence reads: CATSDLGSNEQFF. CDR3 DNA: TGTGCCACCAGTGATTTGGGGTCCAATGAGCAGTTCTTC.

The CDR3 spells CASRGTEGETQYF. The CDR3 nucleotides read TGTGCCAGCAGGGGCACAGAAGGAGAGACCCAGTACTTC. The rearrangement joins TRBV7-7 to TRBJ2-5; D ambiguous. There are 13 residues in the CDR3. Germline loops: CDR1 SSHAT, CDR2 FNYEAQ (reference sequence). With 6 bases removed from V and 4 bases from J, the gap between germline ends came to 12 bases.

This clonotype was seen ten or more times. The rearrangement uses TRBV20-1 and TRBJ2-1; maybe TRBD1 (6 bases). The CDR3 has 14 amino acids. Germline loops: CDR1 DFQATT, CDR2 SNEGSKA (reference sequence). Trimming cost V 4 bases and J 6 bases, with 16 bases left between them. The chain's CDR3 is CSAKQGIGLNEQFF. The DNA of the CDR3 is TGCAGTGCTAAACAGGGTATTGGTCTCAATGAGCAGTTCTTC.

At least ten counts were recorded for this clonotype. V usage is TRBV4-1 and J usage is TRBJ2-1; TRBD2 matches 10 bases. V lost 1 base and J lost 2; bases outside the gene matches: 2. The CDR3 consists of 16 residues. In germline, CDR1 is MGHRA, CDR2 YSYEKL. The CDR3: CASSQGLAGAYNEQFF. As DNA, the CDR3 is TGCGCCAGCAGCCAAGGTCTAGCGGGAGCCTACAATGAGCAGTTCTTC.

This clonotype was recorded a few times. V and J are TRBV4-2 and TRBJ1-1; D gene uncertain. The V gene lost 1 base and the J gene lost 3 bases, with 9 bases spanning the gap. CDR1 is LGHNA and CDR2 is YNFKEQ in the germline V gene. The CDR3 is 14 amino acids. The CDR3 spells CASSQVGPDTEAFF. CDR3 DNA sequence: TGTGCCAGCAGCCAAGTTGGACCGGACACTGAAGCTTTCTTT.